The 26 T cell receptor beta chains reported below all come from one sample, sequenced in a study of identical twins. TCRdb passed the 5' RACE reads through MiXCR, listing each CDR3 protein once. Of a few hundred thousand distinct CDR3 sequences in the sample, about 9% were seen once. The same sample was also studied in work on yellow fever vaccine responses in identical twins.

The specimen was CD8+ T cells sorted from blood. The receptor source for this set is a woman aged 18 to 35 in good health.

This clonotype showed up many times. The V gene is TRBV27, the J gene TRBJ2-7; tentative D call: TRBD1 (6 bases). The length of the CDR3 is 14 residues. Trimming pared 0 bases from V and 5 bases from J, leaving 11 bases between. Germline V lookup: CDR1 MNHEY, CDR2 SMNVEV (reference sequence). The CDR3 bases are TGTGCCAGCAGTTTATCTCCAGGGACAAACGAGCAGTACTTC. Encoded protein: CASSLSPGTNEQYF.

This clonotype has a handful of counts. V is TRBV15 and J is TRBJ2-3; D is unclear. This CDR3 spans 16 amino acids. V was shortened by 0 bases and J by 0 bases, with 10 bases between the two germline ends. CDR1 and CDR2 (germline): LNHNV, YYDKDF (reference sequence). CDR3 sequence (DNA): TGTGCCACCAGCAGAGAGGATGCTCTCAGCACAGATACGCAGTATTTT. The encoded protein is CATSREDALSTDTQYF.

This clonotype was detected a few times. The chain employs TRBV11-2 and TRBJ2-5; 7 bases fit TRBD1. The CDR3 contains 15 residues. The J segment lost 3 bases and the V segment lost 3 bases, leaving 7 bases of the junction unmatched. Germline lookup yields CDR1 SGHAT and CDR2 FQNNGV. The CDR3 DNA follows: TGTGCCAGCAGCTTCCGGGACAGATTGAAAGAGACCCAGTACTTC. Translated, it gives CASSFRDRLKETQYF.

This clonotype was picked up many times. V and J are TRBV29-1 and TRBJ2-1; 12 bases fit TRBD2. V gave up 6 bases and J gave up 6 bases; unmatched junction bases: 3. The CDR3 consists of 13 residues. Germline-derived CDR1 and CDR2 are SQVTM and ANQGSEA. In DNA form, the CDR3 reads TGCAGCGTCGAACTAGCGGGAGGCAATGAGCAGTTCTTC. Amino acids: CSVELAGGNEQFF.

The chain is built from TRBV5-6 and TRBJ2-3; D might be TRBD2 (6 bases). CDR1 and CDR2 from the germline V gene are SGHDT and YYEEEE. This CDR3 has 16 amino acids. V was pared by 0 bases and J by 4 bases, with 15 bases between. The CDR3 DNA is TGTGCCAGCAGCTTGGTATCGTGGGAGGTACCAGATACGCAGTATTTT. The encoded protein is CASSLVSWEVPDTQYF.

This clonotype occurred a few times. The chain is built from TRBV21-1 and TRBJ2-5. TRBV21-1 is a pseudogene. The CDR3 contains 12 residues. CDR3 sequence: CASSINDETQYF. In DNA, the CDR3 is TGTGCCAGCAGCATCAATGACGAGACCCAGTACTTC.

This clonotype was seen a handful of times. This chain connects TRBV9 to TRBJ2-1; D assignment may be TRBD1 or TRBD2 (6 bases each). CDR3 length equals 14 residues. Germline V lookup: CDR1 SGDLS, CDR2 YYNGEE. V was pared by 7 bases and J by 7 bases, with 18 bases between. CDR3 nucleotide sequence: TGTGCCAGCGGGGGCAGGACTACCCGGAATGAGCAGTTCTTC. Translating gives CASGGRTTRNEQFF.

This clonotype was seen a handful of times. The gene calls are TRBV2 and TRBJ2-3, with 14 bases aligning to TRBD2. The length of the CDR3 is 18 residues. J gave up 2 bases and V 6 bases, and 10 bases lay outside the gene matches. CDR1 SNHLY and CDR2 FYNNEI come from the germline V gene. DNA of the CDR3: TGTGCCAGCAGAATTTCCGGGACTAGCGGGAGTGTCACAGATACGCAGTATTTT. Its translation is CASRISGTSGSVTDTQYF.

This sequence joins TRBV9 and TRBJ1-2; D unresolved. Germline loops: CDR1 SGDLS, CDR2 YYNGEE. The CDR3 covers 9 residues. V shed 3 bases and J shed 8 bases, with 2 bases lying between them. CDR3 amino acids: CASSAGYTF. The CDR3 nucleotides are TGTGCCAGCAGCGCAGGCTACACCTTC.

This clonotype was seen ten or more times. V and J are TRBV11-2 and TRBJ2-1; 8 nucleotides line up with TRBD1. The J segment lost 7 bases and the V segment lost 3 bases, leaving 5 bases of the junction unmatched. CDR1 is SGHAT, CDR2 FQNNGV, per germline. This CDR3 is 14 amino acids long. The DNA for the CDR3 is TGTGCCAGCAGCTTCTGGACAGGGAGGAATGAGCAGTTCTTC. Translation: CASSFWTGRNEQFF.

A few counts support this clonotype. This sequence joins TRBV5-5 and TRBJ2-4, with D hard to call. Trimming left V 1 base short and J 0 bases short, with 8 bases between. The germline V gene encodes CDR1 SGHKS and CDR2 YYEKEE (reference sequence). The CDR3 has 15 residues. The CDR3 DNA sequence: TGTGCCAGCAGCTTGACAGTCCTAGCCAAAAACATTCAGTACTTC. Translated: CASSLTVLAKNIQYF.

There are many counts of this clonotype. The chain recombines TRBV27 with TRBJ2-5; D is ambiguous. The CDR3 sequence is 14 residues long. The ends were cut back, 0 bases at V and 5 bases at J, with 10 bases in the middle. Germline CDR1 reads MNHEY; CDR2 reads SMNVEV (reference sequence). As DNA, the CDR3 is TGTGCCAGCAGTTTATCGAAATTATCCGAGACCCAGTACTTC. It translates to CASSLSKLSETQYF.

In this sample, this clonotype turned up a few times. The chain combines TRBV20-1 with TRBJ2-2; 7 bases line up with TRBD2. Trimming at V came to 0 bases and at J to 4 bases, leaving 5 bases not matched to a gene. CDR3 length: 15 residues. Germline V gene data show CDR1 as DFQATT and CDR2 as SNEGSKA (reference sequence). CDR3 nucleotides: TGCAGTGCTAGAGAGCCTGCGGGGGTCACCGGGGAGCTGTTTTTT. Residues: CSAREPAGVTGELFF.

This clonotype occurred many times. J is TRBJ2-3 and V is TRBV7-9; D may be TRBD1 (5 bases). The CDR3 runs to 14 residues. V lost 5 bases and J 6 bases, leaving 15 bases between the germline ends. Germline-derived CDR1 and CDR2 are SEHNR and FQNEAQ (reference sequence). The CDR3 DNA sequence: TGTGCCAGCAGCACGACTGTAGCAGGGGATACGCAGTATTTT. It is translated as CASSTTVAGDTQYF.

The table lists this clonotype with many counts. The chain has TRBV7-6 and TRBJ2-1; no reliable D call. Germline V CDR1 and CDR2: SGHVS, FNYEAQ. The CDR3 has 12 amino acids. Trimming left V 4 bases short and J 6 bases short, with 7 bases between. The CDR3 coding sequence is TGTGCCAGCAGCTCCAGGTCCAATGAGCAGTTCTTC. This sequence encodes CASSSRSNEQFF.

There are many counts of this clonotype. The chain has TRBV29-1 and TRBJ2-2, with D uncertain. The germline CDR1 and CDR2 sequences are SQVTM and ANQGSEA. This CDR3 region has 13 residues. Trimming pared 4 bases from V and 2 bases from J, leaving 8 bases between. CDR3 sequence: CSVAAVNTGELFF. CDR3 DNA sequence: TGCAGCGTTGCGGCAGTAAACACCGGGGAGCTGTTTTTT.

This clonotype was counted ten times or more. This chain links TRBV3-1 with TRBJ2-7, with D unresolved. Deletions cut 2 bases from V and 6 bases from J, with 5 bases between. Germline CDR1 and CDR2: LGHDT and YNNKEL (reference sequence). The CDR3 has 11 residues. CDR3 residues: CASSQYLEQYF. CDR3 DNA: TGTGCCAGCAGCCAATATCTCGAGCAGTACTTC.

The rearrangement uses TRBV2 and TRBJ2-1; D not certain. The V end lost 6 bases, the J end lost 4 bases, and 4 bases lay between the germline ends. Germline CDR1 reads SNHLY; CDR2 reads FYNNEI. The CDR3 totals 11 residues. The CDR3 loop reads CASRVYNEQFF. CDR3 DNA sequence: TGTGCCAGCAGGGTATACAATGAGCAGTTCTTC. The variable domain in full, with the rest retrieved from reference TRBV2 and TRBJ2-1, is EPEVTQTPSHQVTQMGQEVILRCVPISNHLYFYWYRQILGQKVEFLVSFYNNEISEKSEIFDDQFSVERPDGSNFTLKIRSTKLEDSAMYFCASRVYNEQFFGPGTRLTVL.

This clonotype was seen ten or more times. The chain employs TRBV5-1 and TRBJ2-7; D perhaps matches TRBD2 (6 bases). Germline V gene data show CDR1 as SGHRS and CDR2 as YFSETQ. CDR3 length equals 14 residues. V was shortened by 2 bases and J by 2 bases, with 11 bases between the two germline ends. The CDR3 loop reads CASSFASATYEQYF. CDR3 in DNA: TGCGCCAGCAGCTTCGCTAGCGCCACCTACGAGCAGTACTTC.

The chain joins TRBV20-1 to TRBJ2-2; 10 bases match TRBD2. V shed 3 bases, J shed 6 bases, and the junction held 4 bases outside the gene matches. CDR3 length: 14 residues. Germline CDR1 is DFQATT and CDR2 is SNEGSKA (reference sequence). CDR3 in DNA: TGCAGTGCTAGGTTGAGCGGGAGGGCCGGGGAGCTGTTTTTT. Translating gives CSARLSGRAGELFF.

This clonotype has just a few counts. The chain uses TRBV10-3 and TRBJ2-5; TRBD1 aligns across 8 bases. With 6 bases clipped from V and 1 base from J, the junction kept 7 bases outside the gene matches. The CDR3 contains 15 residues. Germline CDR1 reads ENHRY; CDR2 reads SYGVKD. Here the CDR3 reads CAISSGQVLQETQYF. The CDR3 DNA follows: TGTGCCATCAGCTCGGGACAGGTTCTCCAAGAGACCCAGTACTTC.

V usage is TRBV3-1 and J usage is TRBJ2-5, with D possibly being TRBD1 (6 bases). The V gene's germline CDR1 is LGHDT and CDR2 YNNKEL (reference sequence). Trimming took off 0 bases at V and 0 bases at J, with 11 bases between the two ends. The CDR3 consists of 16 residues. Here the CDR3 DNA reads TGTGCCAGCAGCCAAGAACCCAGGGGATACCAAGAGACCCAGTACTTC. Residues: CASSQEPRGYQETQYF.

Concerning this clonotype itself: A single base separates this from a much larger clone, so it may be a read error. V gene TRBV4-3 combines with J gene TRBJ2-2; no clear D gene. The germline CDR1 and CDR2 sequences are LGHNA and YSLEER. The CDR3 sequence is 14 residues long. The CDR3 DNA sequence: TGCGCCAGCAGCGAAGATTGGGAAACCGGGGAGCTGTTTTTT. Encoded protein: CASSEDWETGELFF.

The J gene is TRBJ2-3, the V gene TRBV27, with TRBD2 matching 12 bases. CDR3 length: 18 amino acids. The ends lost 7 bases at V and 3 bases at J; junction bases unmatched: 14. The germline gives CDR1 MNHEY, CDR2 SMNVEV (reference sequence). CDR3 nucleotides: TGTGCCAGCACCCCGTTACTAGCGGGGGGTGGACAGACAGATACGCAGTATTTT. It translates to CASTPLLAGGGQTDTQYF.

CDR3 DNA sequence: TGCGCCAGCAGCCAAGATCCGGACCCTTACAATGAGCAGTTCTTC. Amino acid sequence: CASSQDPDPYNEQFF. V gene TRBV4-3 combines with J gene TRBJ2-1; no definite D call. Germline V lookup: CDR1 LGHNA, CDR2 YSLEER. The germline V and J ends were trimmed by 0 bases and 4 bases, with 10 bases remaining between them. There are 15 residues in the CDR3.

This chain joins TRBV5-6 and TRBJ1-1, with D hard to call. Germline CDR1 is SGHDT and CDR2 is YYEEEE. The CDR3 spans 12 residues. Trimming removed 2 bases at V and 3 bases at J, with 5 bases between. The CDR3 DNA reads as TGTGCCAGCAGCTTTACCTACACTGAAGCTTTCTTT. Translating it yields CASSFTYTEAFF.